This TCR beta chain was captured by sequencing in a study of type 1 regulatory T cells. Whole-study findings and limits: Type 1 regulatory T cells had a more restricted TCR repertoire than non-type 1 regulatory T cells.

TCRdb recomputed calls from the reads with MiXCR, one row per CDR3 protein. The table includes tens of thousands of distinct CDR3 sequences, less than 25% detected once. With regard to this clonotype: Its antigen is still unknown.

V lost 3 bases and J lost 7; bases outside the gene matches: 5. This CDR3 has 14 residues. The germline CDR1 and CDR2 sequences are SGDLS and YYNGEE. The chain carries TRBV9 and TRBJ2-7; TRBD1 aligns across 12 bases. The specimen sequenced was cultured type 1 regulatory T (Tr1) cells, either the whole culture or a sorted fraction (not recorded which). The TCR was taken from a human donor in good health. The CDR3 loop is CASSGGQGAREQYF. The CDR3 bases are TGTGCCAGCAGCGGGGGACAGGGGGCGCGGGAGCAGTACTTC.